One TCR beta chain is described in this entry. The data derive from a study of blood T cell repertoires in COVID-19. Study background: The United States, Italy and Spain provided the acute and convalescent COVID-19 samples.

Sequencing used immunoSEQ multiplex PCR; TCRdb keeps in-frame clones, though not all of them. The sample gives about 410,000 clones, roughly 88% of which show up once; more than 1.4% is in the top ten. Germline CDR1 MNHNS, CDR2 SASEGT. There are 19 residues in the CDR3. The V gene end was trimmed by 1 base and the J gene end by 3 bases; junction bases not matched to a gene: 14. The sample taken for sequencing was peripheral blood. The rearrangement links TRBV6-1 to TRBJ1-2; 10 bases line up with TRBD1. The sequence was collected from a woman aged 30 to 39 with active or convalescent COVID-19. CDR3 region: CASSEDAGDRGLADYGYTF. The CDR3 DNA is TGTGCCAGCAGTGAAGACGCGGGGGACAGGGGCTTAGCTGACTATGGCTACACCTTC.